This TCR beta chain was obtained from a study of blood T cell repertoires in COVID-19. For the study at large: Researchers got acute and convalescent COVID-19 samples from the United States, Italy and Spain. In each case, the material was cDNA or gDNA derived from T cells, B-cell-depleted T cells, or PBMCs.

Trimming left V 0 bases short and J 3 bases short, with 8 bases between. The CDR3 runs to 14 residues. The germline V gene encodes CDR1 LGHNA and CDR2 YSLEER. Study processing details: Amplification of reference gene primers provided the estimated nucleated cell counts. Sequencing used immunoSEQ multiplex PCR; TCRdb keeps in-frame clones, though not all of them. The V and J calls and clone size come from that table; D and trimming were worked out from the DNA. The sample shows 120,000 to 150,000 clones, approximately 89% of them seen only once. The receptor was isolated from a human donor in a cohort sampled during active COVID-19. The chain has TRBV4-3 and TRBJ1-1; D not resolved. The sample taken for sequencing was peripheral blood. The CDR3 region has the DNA TGCGCCAGCAGCCAAGAGGAGTGGGACACTGAAGCTTTCTTT. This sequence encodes CASSQEEWDTEAFF.